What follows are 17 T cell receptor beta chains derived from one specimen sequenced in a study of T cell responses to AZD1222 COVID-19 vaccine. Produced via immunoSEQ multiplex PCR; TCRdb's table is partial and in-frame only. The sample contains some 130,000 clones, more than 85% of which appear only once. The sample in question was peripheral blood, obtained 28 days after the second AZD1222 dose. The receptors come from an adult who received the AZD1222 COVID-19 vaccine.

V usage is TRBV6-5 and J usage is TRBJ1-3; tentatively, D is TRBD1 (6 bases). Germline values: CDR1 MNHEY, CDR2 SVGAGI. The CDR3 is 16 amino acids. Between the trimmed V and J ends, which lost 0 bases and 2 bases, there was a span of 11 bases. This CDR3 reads CASSYSTGATGNTIYF. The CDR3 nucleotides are TGTGCCAGCAGTTACTCGACGGGGGCGACTGGAAACACCATATATTTT.

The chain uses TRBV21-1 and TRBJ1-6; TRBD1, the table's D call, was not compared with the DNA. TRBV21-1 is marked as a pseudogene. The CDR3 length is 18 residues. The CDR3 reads CASSNKGPDRGSSSPLHF. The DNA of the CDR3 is TGTGCCAGCAGCAATAAGGGCCCCGACAGGGGGAGTTCTTCACCCCTCCACTTT.

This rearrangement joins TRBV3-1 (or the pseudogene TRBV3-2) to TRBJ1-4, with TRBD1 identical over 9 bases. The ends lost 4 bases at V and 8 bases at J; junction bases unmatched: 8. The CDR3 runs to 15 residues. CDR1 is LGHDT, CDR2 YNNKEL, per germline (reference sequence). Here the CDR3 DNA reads TGTGCCAGCAGCCCCCGGGACAGGGACAAGGAAAAACTGTTTTTT. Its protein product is CASSPRDRDKEKLFF.

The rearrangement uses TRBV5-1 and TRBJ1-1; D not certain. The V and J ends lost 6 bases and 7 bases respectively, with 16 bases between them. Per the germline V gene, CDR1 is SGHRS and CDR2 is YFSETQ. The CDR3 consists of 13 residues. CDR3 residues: CASTSHQDGEAFF. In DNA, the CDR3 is TGCGCCAGCACATCTCACCAGGACGGTGAAGCTTTCTTT.

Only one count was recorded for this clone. The CDR3 nucleotides read TGTGCCAGCAGCGGACAGTTGGGAAACACCATATATTTT. It codes for CASSGQLGNTIYF. The rearrangement links TRBV27 to TRBJ1-3, with D maybe TRBD1 (6 bases). V lost 6 bases and J 4 bases, leaving 10 bases between the germline ends. The V gene's germline CDR1 is MNHEY and CDR2 SMNVEV (reference sequence). This CDR3 is 13 amino acids long.

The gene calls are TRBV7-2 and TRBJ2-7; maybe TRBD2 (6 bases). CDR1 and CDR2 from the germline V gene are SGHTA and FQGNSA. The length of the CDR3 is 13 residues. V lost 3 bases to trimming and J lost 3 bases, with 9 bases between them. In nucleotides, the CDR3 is TGTGCCAGCAGCTTGACTAGTGACTACGAGCAGTACGTC. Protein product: CASSLTSDYEQYV.

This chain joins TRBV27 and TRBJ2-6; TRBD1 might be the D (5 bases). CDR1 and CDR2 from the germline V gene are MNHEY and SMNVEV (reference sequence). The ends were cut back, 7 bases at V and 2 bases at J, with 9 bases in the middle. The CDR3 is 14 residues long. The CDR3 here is CASTTGTGANVLTF. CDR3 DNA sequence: TGTGCCAGCACCACAGGTACTGGGGCCAACGTCCTGACTTTC.

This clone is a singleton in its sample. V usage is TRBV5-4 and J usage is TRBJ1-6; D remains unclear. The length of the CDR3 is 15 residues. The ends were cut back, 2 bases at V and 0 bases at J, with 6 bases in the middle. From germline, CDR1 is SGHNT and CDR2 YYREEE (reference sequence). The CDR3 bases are TGTGCCAGCAGCTTCCAGCGCTCCTATAATTCACCCCTCCACTTT. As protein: CASSFQRSYNSPLHF.

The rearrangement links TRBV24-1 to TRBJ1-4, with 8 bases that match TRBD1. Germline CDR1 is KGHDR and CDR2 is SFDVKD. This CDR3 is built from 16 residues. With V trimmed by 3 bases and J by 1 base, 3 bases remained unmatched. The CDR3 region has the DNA TGTGCCACCAGTGATCCTGACAGGGGAACTAATGAAAAACTGTTTTTT. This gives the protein CATSDPDRGTNEKLFF.

The CDR3 here is CASSLRPTGIWTGELFF. CDR3 bases: TGTGCCAGCAGCTTACGACCGACAGGGATTTGGACCGGGGAGCTGTTTTTT. The rearrangement uses TRBV5-6 and TRBJ2-2, with 7 bases lining up with TRBD1. CDR3 length: 17 residues. Looked up from germline, CDR1 is SGHDT and CDR2 is YYEEEE. V lost 2 bases, J lost 5 bases, and 12 bases stayed unmatched.

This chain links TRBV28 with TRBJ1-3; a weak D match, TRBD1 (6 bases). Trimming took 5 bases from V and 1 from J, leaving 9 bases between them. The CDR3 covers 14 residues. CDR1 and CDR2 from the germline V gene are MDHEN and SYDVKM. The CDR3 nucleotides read TGTGCCAGCAGTGGACAGCCATCTGGAAACACCATATATTTT. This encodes CASSGQPSGNTIYF.

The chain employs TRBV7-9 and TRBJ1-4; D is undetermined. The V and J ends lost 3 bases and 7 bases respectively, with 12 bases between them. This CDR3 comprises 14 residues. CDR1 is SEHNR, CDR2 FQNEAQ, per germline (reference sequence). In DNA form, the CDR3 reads TGTGCCAGCAGCTTGGGGTGGCGGGGTGAAAAACTGTTTTTT. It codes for CASSLGWRGEKLFF.

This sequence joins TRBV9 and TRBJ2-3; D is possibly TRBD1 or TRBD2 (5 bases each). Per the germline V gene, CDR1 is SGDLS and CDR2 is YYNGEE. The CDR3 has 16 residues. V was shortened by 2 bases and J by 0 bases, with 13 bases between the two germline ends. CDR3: CASSVIGTGSTDTQYF. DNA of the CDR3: TGTGCCAGCAGCGTTATAGGGACCGGGAGCACAGATACGCAGTATTTT. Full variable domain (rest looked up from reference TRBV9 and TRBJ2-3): DSGVTQTPKHLITATGQRVTLRCSPRSGDLSVYWYQQSLDQGLQFLIQYYNGEERAKGNILERFSAQQFPDLHSELNLSSLELGDSALYFCASSVIGTGSTDTQYFGPGTRLTVL.

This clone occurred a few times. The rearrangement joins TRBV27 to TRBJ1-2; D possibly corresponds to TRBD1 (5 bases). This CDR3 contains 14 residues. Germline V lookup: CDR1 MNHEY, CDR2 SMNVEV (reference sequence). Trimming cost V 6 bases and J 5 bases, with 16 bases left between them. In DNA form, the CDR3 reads TGTGCCAGCAGCATGGGGGGGGATTCATATGGCTACACCTTC. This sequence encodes CASSMGGDSYGYTF.

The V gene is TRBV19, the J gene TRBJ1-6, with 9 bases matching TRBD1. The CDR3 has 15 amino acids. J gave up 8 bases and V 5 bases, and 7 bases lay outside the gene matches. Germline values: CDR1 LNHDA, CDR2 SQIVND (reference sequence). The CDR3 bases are TGTGCCAGTAGTCCCCCGGGACAGGGCGATTCACCCCTCCACTTT. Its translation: CASSPPGQGDSPLHF. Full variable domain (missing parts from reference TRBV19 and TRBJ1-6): DGGITQSPKYLFRKEGQNVTLSCEQNLNHDAMYWYRQDPGQGLRLIYYSQIVNDFQKGDIAEGYSVSREKKESFPLTVTSAQKNPTAFYLCASSPPGQGDSPLHFGNGTRLTVT.

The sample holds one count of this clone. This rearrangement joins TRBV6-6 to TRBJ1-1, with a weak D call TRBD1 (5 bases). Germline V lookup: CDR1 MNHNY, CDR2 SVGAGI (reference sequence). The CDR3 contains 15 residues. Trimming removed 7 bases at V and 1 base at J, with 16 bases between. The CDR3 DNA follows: TGTGCCAGCATTGAGGGGCCGCGAGGGAACACTGAAGCTTTCTTT. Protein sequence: CASIEGPRGNTEAFF.

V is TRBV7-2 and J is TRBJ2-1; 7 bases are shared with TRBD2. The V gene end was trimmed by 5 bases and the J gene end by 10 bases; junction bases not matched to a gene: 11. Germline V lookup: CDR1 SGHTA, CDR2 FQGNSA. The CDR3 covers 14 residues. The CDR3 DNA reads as TGTGCCAGCAGCCCCCCCCCGGGAGGATTAGAGCAGTTCTTC. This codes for CASSPPPGGLEQFF.